The 30 T cell receptor beta chains below all came from one sample that was sequenced in a study of T cells after yellow fever vaccination. TCRdb redid the calling of the 5' RACE reads with MiXCR, one entry per CDR3 protein. The sample records some 300,000 distinct CDR3 sequences, approximately 10% being singletons. This specimen was CD4+ T cells sorted from PBMCs, taken 5 days after the yellow fever booster vaccination. The source is a man between 18 and 29 years old who received the YFV17D yellow fever vaccine.

V gene TRBV7-2 combines with J gene TRBJ2-1; D uncertain. V was pared by 2 bases and J by 9 bases, with 8 bases between. This CDR3 comprises 12 residues. The germline CDR1 and CDR2 sequences are SGHTA and FQGNSA. As DNA, the CDR3 is TGTGCCAGCAGCTTATATATCGGTGAGCAGTTCTTC. Translated, it gives CASSLYIGEQFF.

The chain joins TRBV5-1 to TRBJ1-2; no firm D call. The CDR3 is made up of 15 amino acids. V lost 0 bases to trimming and J lost 3 bases, with 12 bases between them. Germline lookup yields CDR1 SGHRS and CDR2 YFSETQ. CDR3: CASSLALDSHYGYTF. The CDR3 DNA is TGCGCCAGCAGCTTGGCTCTGGATAGCCACTATGGCTACACCTTC.

This clonotype has a handful of counts. The chain is built from TRBV9 and TRBJ1-6, with TRBD1 as a possible D gene (5 bases). The CDR3 consists of 12 residues. CDR1 is SGDLS and CDR2 is YYNGEE in the germline V gene. Trimming removed 0 bases at V and 10 bases at J, with 5 bases between. This chain's CDR3 is CASSVGGSPLHF. CDR3 bases: TGTGCCAGCAGCGTAGGGGGGTCACCCCTCCACTTT.

This clonotype was detected a few times. The chain employs TRBV30 and TRBJ2-5; D could derive from TRBD1 or TRBD2 (6 bases each). Trimming took off 4 bases at V and 5 bases at J, with 11 bases between the two ends. CDR1 is GTSNPN and CDR2 is SVGIG in the germline V gene (reference sequence). The CDR3 totals 12 residues. The CDR3 DNA reads TGTGCCTGGACAGGAGGGGGGGAGACCCAGTACTTC. Translated: CAWTGGGETQYF.

The table lists this clonotype with a few counts. J is TRBJ1-3 and V is TRBV7-9; maybe TRBD1 (6 bases). This CDR3 has 15 residues. Trimming left V 5 bases short and J 4 bases short, with 15 bases between. Germline-derived CDR1 and CDR2 are SEHNR and FQNEAQ (reference sequence). The CDR3 DNA reads TGTGCCAGCAGCCTCTTATACAGGGAAGGAAACACCATATATTTT. Amino acids: CASSLLYREGNTIYF.

This chain links TRBV7-9 with TRBJ1-1; weak D call: TRBD1 (5 bases). V lost 1 base, J lost 2 bases, and 14 bases lay in between. From germline, CDR1 is SEHNR and CDR2 FQNEAQ (reference sequence). This CDR3 contains 16 residues. The CDR3 nucleotides are TGTGCCAGCAGCTTAGACGTCAGGGTGTTAAACACTGAAGCTTTCTTT. Encoded protein: CASSLDVRVLNTEAFF.

This clonotype was found many times. This chain connects TRBV5-1 to TRBJ2-1, with a weak D call TRBD2 (6 bases). The CDR3 has 16 amino acids. Trimming shortened V by 0 bases and J by 0 bases, and 10 bases separated the two germline ends. Germline V lookup: CDR1 SGHRS, CDR2 YFSETQ. Here the CDR3 DNA reads TGCGCCAGCAGCTTGGGGCTAGCGAGCTCCTACAATGAGCAGTTCTTC. Translation: CASSLGLASSYNEQFF.

Ten or more counts support this clonotype. This rearrangement joins TRBV7-8 to TRBJ2-3, with D uncertain. CDR3 length: 16 amino acids. The V gene lost 5 bases and the J gene lost 4 bases, with 19 bases spanning the gap. Germline V gene sequence: CDR1 SGHVS, CDR2 FQNEAQ. The CDR3 DNA is TGTGCCAGCAGCCCTTCGAGACTTCCCTGGGCAGATACGCAGTATTTT. It is translated as CASSPSRLPWADTQYF.

The rearrangement links TRBV7-9 to TRBJ1-1, with D unresolved. Deletions cut 3 bases from V and 0 bases from J, with 8 bases between. This CDR3 is built from 14 residues. CDR1 SEHNR and CDR2 FQNEAQ come from the germline V gene (reference sequence). CDR3: CASSFSRMNTEAFF. The CDR3 DNA sequence: TGTGCCAGCAGCTTCTCACGAATGAACACTGAAGCTTTCTTT.

V is TRBV2 and J is TRBJ2-1; 9 bases agree with TRBD2. The CDR3 length is 15 residues. Germline CDR1 SNHLY, CDR2 FYNNEI. The V and J ends lost 2 bases and 9 bases, in that order; junction bases with no gene match: 8. This CDR3 is CASSESSGGPFEQFF. CDR3 DNA sequence: TGTGCCAGCAGTGAATCGAGCGGGGGGCCCTTTGAGCAGTTCTTC.

The chain couples TRBV5-6 to TRBJ1-1, with 7 nucleotides matching TRBD1. The junction had 4 bases not matched to a gene; V was cut back by 3 bases and J by 5 bases. The CDR3 sequence is 13 residues long. Germline V gives CDR1 SGHDT, CDR2 YYEEEE. The CDR3 bases are TGTGCCAGCAGCTGGGACAGCGAAACTGAAGCTTTCTTT. Translation: CASSWDSETEAFF.

This clonotype was picked up a small number of times. The chain is built from TRBV20-1 and TRBJ1-2, with 7 bases aligning to TRBD1. This CDR3 region has 14 residues. With V trimmed by 4 bases and J by 4 bases, 9 bases remained unmatched. Germline CDR1 and CDR2: DFQATT and SNEGSKA (reference sequence). CDR3 sequence: CSAMTRQGGYGYTF. CDR3 nucleotides: TGCAGTGCTATGACCCGACAGGGTGGCTATGGCTACACCTTC.

This chain joins TRBV5-1 and TRBJ2-2; D possibly matches TRBD1 or TRBD2 (5 bases each). The V gene lost 8 bases and the J gene lost 5 bases, with 16 bases spanning the gap. Germline-derived CDR1 and CDR2 are SGHRS and YFSETQ. This CDR3 is 14 amino acids long. The CDR3 here is CASRDLAQTGELFF. In DNA, the CDR3 is TGCGCCAGTCGGGACCTAGCTCAAACCGGGGAGCTGTTTTTT.

This clonotype was found a few times. This sequence joins TRBV25-1 and TRBJ1-3; D remains unclear. CDR1 and CDR2 from the germline V gene are MGHDK and SYGVNS. The CDR3 contains 15 residues. Trimming took off 3 bases at V and 1 base at J, with 10 bases between the two ends. CDR3 in amino acids: CASSDPKGSGNTIYF. The CDR3 nucleotides are TGTGCCAGCAGTGATCCGAAGGGTTCTGGAAACACCATATATTTT.

This chain joins TRBV10-2 and TRBJ1-1; D is possibly TRBD1 (5 bases). The CDR3 is 13 residues long. Germline values: CDR1 WSHSY, CDR2 SAAADI. V lost 2 bases, J lost 5 bases, and 9 bases lay in between. CDR3 loop: CASSEGGGTEAFF. The CDR3 DNA is TGCGCCAGCAGTGAGGGGGGGGGGACTGAAGCTTTCTTT.

The sample holds a few counts of this clonotype. The genes are TRBV7-9 and TRBJ1-6; D is perhaps TRBD1 (5 bases). The CDR3 is made up of 14 amino acids. Trimming removed 3 bases from V and 14 bases from J, with 17 bases in between. Germline CDR1 reads SEHNR; CDR2 reads FQNEAQ (reference sequence). The CDR3 protein is CASSFRDGKFTLHF. CDR3 DNA: TGTGCCAGCAGCTTCCGGGACGGAAAGTTCACCCTCCACTTT.

This clonotype was found a few times. The rearrangement uses TRBV10-3 and TRBJ1-4; D may be TRBD1 (5 bases). CDR3 size: 13 residues. CDR1 is ENHRY, CDR2 SYGVKD, per germline. The V gene lost 10 bases and the J gene lost 3 bases, with 12 bases spanning the gap. DNA for the CDR3: TGTGCCACACGACAGCCAGCTAATGAAAAACTGTTTTTT. Its translation is CATRQPANEKLFF.

This clonotype has a handful of counts. Mismatch with germline at one junction end may stem from a read error. The V call is TRBV5-4, the J call TRBJ1-1; 11 bases match TRBD1. This CDR3 has 13 residues. CDR1 and CDR2 from the germline V gene are SGHNT and YYREEE (reference sequence). The CDR3 spells CASNPGTGGAKYF. DNA for the CDR3: TGTGCCAGCAATCCCGGGACAGGGGGGGCGAAATACTTT.

This clonotype was detected many times. The gene calls are TRBV12-3 or TRBV12-4 and TRBJ2-5; 12 bases fit TRBD2. CDR3 size: 15 residues. The V gene end was trimmed by 6 bases and the J gene end by 6 bases; junction bases not matched to a gene: 8. The chain's CDR3 is CASSPPSGGAKTQYF. The CDR3 coding sequence is TGTGCCAGCAGCCCTCCTAGCGGGGGGGCTAAGACCCAGTACTTC.

This clonotype was detected a few times. V is TRBV6-6 and J is TRBJ2-5, with TRBD2 matching 12 bases. Germline CDR1 and CDR2: MNHNY and SVGAGI (reference sequence). This CDR3 region has 16 residues. The V and J ends lost 2 bases and 3 bases, in that order; junction bases with no gene match: 4. CDR3 residues: CASSYASGGAEETQYF. In DNA, the CDR3 is TGTGCCAGCAGTTACGCTAGCGGGGGGGCCGAAGAGACCCAGTACTTC.

This clonotype has more than one count but fewer than ten. The rearrangement links TRBV7-6 to TRBJ1-6, with TRBD1 as a possible D gene (5 bases). The germline V and J ends were trimmed by 4 bases and 8 bases, with 9 bases remaining between them. Looked up from germline, CDR1 is SGHVS and CDR2 is FNYEAQ. This CDR3 comprises 13 residues. CDR3 nucleotide sequence: TGTGCCAGCAGCTCAGGGTTTTATTCACCCCTCCACTTT. The encoded protein is CASSSGFYSPLHF.

The chain has TRBV3-1 and TRBJ2-3, with TRBD2 identical over 7 bases. CDR3 length: 15 residues. Germline loops: CDR1 LGHDT, CDR2 YNNKEL (reference sequence). Trimming at V came to 6 bases and at J to 2 bases, leaving 8 bases not matched to a gene. CDR3: CASSPTAGSTDTQYF. CDR3 nucleotides: TGTGCCAGCAGTCCTACAGCGGGGTCCACAGATACGCAGTATTTT.

This clonotype has just a few counts. The CDR3 here is CSAPLRGQETQYF. For the CDR3, the DNA is TGCAGTGCTCCGTTGCGGGGGCAAGAGACCCAGTACTTC. The rearrangement links TRBV20-1 to TRBJ2-5, with 7 bases lining up with TRBD2. CDR3 length: 13 amino acids. CDR1 and CDR2 from the germline V gene are DFQATT and SNEGSKA (reference sequence). V shed 5 bases and J 2 bases; nucleotides not matched to a gene: 5.

In its sample, this clonotype was seen a few times. Here the CDR3 DNA reads TGTGCCAGCATCCGTGGACAGGGGTCGACTGAAGCTTTCTTT. Protein sequence: CASIRGQGSTEAFF. This chain connects TRBV7-9 to TRBJ1-1, with TRBD1 matching 9 bases. The V segment lost 7 bases and the J segment 5 bases; nucleotides outside the gene matches: 8. Germline values: CDR1 SEHNR, CDR2 FQNEAQ (reference sequence). The CDR3 has 14 amino acids.

This clonotype was found many times. For the CDR3, the DNA is TGTGCCAGCAGCTTAGAAGTGGGAGAAGCTTTCTTT. It yields the protein CASSLEVGEAFF. The V and J genes are TRBV7-9 and TRBJ1-1; D is undetermined. The germline CDR1 and CDR2 sequences are SEHNR and FQNEAQ (reference sequence). CDR3 length: 12 amino acids. Deletions cut 1 base from V and 8 bases from J, with 8 bases between.

The genes are TRBV6-5 and TRBJ2-5; 10 positions agree with TRBD2. Trimming took 6 bases from V and 4 from J; bases not matched to a gene: 11. Germline CDR1 MNHEY, CDR2 SVGAGI. The CDR3 covers 16 residues. CDR3 coding DNA: TGTGCCAGCAGCGACCACGGACTAGCGGCTGGAGAGACCCAGTACTTC. Its translation is CASSDHGLAAGETQYF.

The CDR3 loop reads CATSSRQFSGNTIYF. The DNA of the CDR3 is TGTGCCACCAGCAGCCGACAGTTCTCTGGAAACACCATATATTTT. The genes are TRBV15 and TRBJ1-3, with D possibly matching TRBD1 (5 bases). CDR3 length: 15 residues. V lost 3 bases to trimming and J lost 0 bases, with 9 bases between them. Germline loops: CDR1 LNHNV, CDR2 YYDKDF (reference sequence). Based on the CDR3 plus reference TRBV15 and TRBJ1-3, the full variable domain is DAMVIQNPRYQVTQFGKPVTLSCSQTLNHNVMYWYQQKSSQAPKLLFHYYDKDFNNEADTPDNFQSRRPNTSFCFLDIRSPGLGDTAMYLCATSSRQFSGNTIYFGEGSWLTVV.

This clonotype was recorded at least ten times. The rearrangement uses TRBV6-5 and TRBJ1-6; D is undetermined. Germline loops: CDR1 MNHEY, CDR2 SVGAGI. V was trimmed by 1 base and J by 7 bases, leaving 17 bases between them. The CDR3 extends over 17 amino acids. CDR3 protein: CASSYFTAANLNSPLHF. The CDR3 DNA follows: TGTGCCAGCAGTTACTTTACGGCAGCTAATCTGAATTCACCCCTCCACTTT.

This clonotype has at least ten counts. The chain is built from TRBV7-2 and TRBJ1-6; 8 bases line up with TRBD1. V was pared by 4 bases and J by 6 bases, with 11 bases of the junction left unmatched. Germline-derived CDR1 and CDR2 are SGHTA and FQGNSA. CDR3 length: 17 residues. Here the CDR3 reads CASSSPPGTGPNSPLHF. CDR3 bases: TGTGCCAGCAGCTCCCCCCCCGGGACAGGCCCTAATTCACCCCTCCACTTT.

In this sample, this clonotype turned up many times. The chain has TRBV6-5 and TRBJ2-1, with TRBD2 as a possible D gene (5 bases). Trimming shortened V by 0 bases and J by 8 bases, and 11 bases separated the two germline ends. The CDR3 sequence is 14 residues long. Germline V gene sequence: CDR1 MNHEY, CDR2 SVGAGI. The CDR3 coding sequence is TGTGCCAGCAGTTACTCGCTAGCCCAGGATGAGCAGTTCTTC. Amino acid sequence: CASSYSLAQDEQFF.